This TCR beta chain came from a study of blood T cell repertoires in COVID-19. Overall study: Researchers got acute and convalescent COVID-19 samples from the United States, Italy and Spain. In each case, the material was cDNA or gDNA derived from T cells, B-cell-depleted T cells, or PBMCs.

Authors' processing steps: The assay estimated nucleated cells by amplifying reference gene primers. The repertoire was sequenced with immunoSEQ multiplex PCR; TCRdb's copy has only in-frame clones and lacks some. V and J calls and clone size come straight from that table; D and trimming were deduced from the DNA. The repertoire holds under 200,000 clones, with approximately 90% as singletons. CDR3 length: 13 amino acids. Losses at the gene ends were 5 bases for V and 1 base for J; bases not matched to a gene: 1. Germline values: CDR1 SNHLY, CDR2 FYNNEI. This TCR was sampled from a man aged 55 to 69 with active or convalescent COVID-19. Sequenced sample: peripheral blood. The V and J genes are TRBV2 and TRBJ1-1, with 7 bases matching TRBD1. CDR3 coding DNA: TGTGCCAGCAGTAGGACAGGGAACACTGAAGCTTTCTTT. Translation: CASSRTGNTEAFF.